Listed below are T cell receptor beta chains from one sample, sequenced in a study of cytotoxic CD8 clonotypes in ibrutinib-treated CLL. TCRdb's copy holds only in-frame clones and misses some; the assay was immunoSEQ multiplex PCR. This table holds about 160,000 clones, roughly 77% found once. Sequenced material: PBMCs, taken after 12 months of ibrutinib treatment. Receptors were obtained from a human donor with chronic lymphocytic leukemia. Each CDR3 is given with its conserved first and last residue. A D gene is named only where the DNA matches it firmly. Only part of the rows carry a size: once, few, many, or a class if the clone is expanded.

CDR3 DNA: TGCGCCAGCAGCTTAGCAGTGTTTTTTAACTATGGCTACACCTTC; CDR3 protein: CASSLAVFFNYGYTF; D gene: NA; clone size: NA; V gene: TRBV5-1; J gene: TRBJ1-2
CDR3 DNA: TGTGCCAGCAGTTTACAGTTGCTCTCTGGAAACACCATATATTTT; CDR3 protein: CASSLQLLSGNTIYF; D gene: NA; clone size: NA; V gene: TRBV28; J gene: TRBJ1-3
CDR3 DNA: TGTGCCAGTAGCATAACAGGGACGAACACCGGGGAGCTGTTTTTT; CDR3 protein: CASSITGTNTGELFF; D gene: NA; clone size: NA; V gene: TRBV19; J gene: TRBJ2-2
CDR3 DNA: TGTGCCTGGAGTGGTCAGGCGAGGACTGAAGCTTTCTTT; CDR3 protein: CAWSGQARTEAFF; D gene: NA; clone size: few; V gene: TRBV30; J gene: TRBJ1-1
CDR3 DNA: TGTGCTAGTGGTTTGGGACAGACCGGGGAGCTGTTTTTT; CDR3 protein: CASGLGQTGELFF; D gene: NA; clone size: NA; V gene: TRBV12-5; J gene: TRBJ2-2
CDR3 DNA: TGTGCCAGCAGCTTACTTGCGGGGTCTGGAAACACCATATATTTT; CDR3 protein: CASSLLAGSGNTIYF; D gene: NA; clone size: NA; V gene: TRBV7-3; J gene: TRBJ1-3
CDR3 DNA: TGTGCCACCAGCAGAACGACAGGGCTCCTTTCCTACGAGCAGTACTTC; CDR3 protein: CATSRTTGLLSYEQYF; D gene: TRBD1; clone size: few; V gene: TRBV15; J gene: TRBJ2-7
CDR3 DNA: TGTGCCAGCAGTGATGGGACAGCAGTTGGCACTGAAGCTTTCTTT; CDR3 protein: CASSDGTAVGTEAFF; D gene: TRBD1; clone size: once; V gene: TRBV2; J gene: TRBJ1-1
CDR3 DNA: TGTGCCAGCAGCCCCGCTAGCGGTAATCACAATGAGCAGTTCTTC; CDR3 protein: CASSPASGNHNEQFF; D gene: TRBD2; clone size: many; V gene: TRBV11-2; J gene: TRBJ2-1
CDR3 DNA: TGTGCCAGCAGGGGGGTATCCTACGAGCAGTACTTC; CDR3 protein: CASRGVSYEQYF; D gene: NA; clone size: many; V gene: TRBV28; J gene: TRBJ2-7
CDR3 DNA: TGTGCCAGCAGCTTAGGGGGAACGAACACCGGGGAGCTGTTTTTT; CDR3 protein: CASSLGGTNTGELFF; D gene: NA; clone size: NA; V gene: TRBV7-9; J gene: TRBJ2-2
CDR3 DNA: TGTGCCAGCAGCTTACGAGGATTAGGCACTGAAGCTTTCTTT; CDR3 protein: CASSLRGLGTEAFF; D gene: NA; clone size: NA; V gene: TRBV7-9; J gene: TRBJ1-1
CDR3 DNA: TGCGCCAGCAGCCAAGATAAGGCAGGACCTGAAGCTTTCTTT; CDR3 protein: CASSQDKAGPEAFF; D gene: NA; clone size: once; V gene: TRBV4-3; J gene: TRBJ1-1
CDR3 DNA: TGTGCCAGCAGCCTGGCGGGCAGCTCCTACGAGCAGTACTTC; CDR3 protein: CASSLAGSSYEQYF; D gene: NA; clone size: NA; V gene: TRBV7-2; J gene: TRBJ2-7
CDR3 DNA: TGTGCCAGCAGTTATCGTTACGAGCAGTACTTC; CDR3 protein: CASSYRYEQYF; D gene: NA; clone size: NA; V gene: TRBV28; J gene: TRBJ2-7
CDR3 DNA: TGTGCCAGCAGCCCCCGCGGACTAGCGAGAGGGTGGGAGCAGTTCTTC; CDR3 protein: CASSPRGLARGWEQFF; D gene: TRBD2; clone size: NA; V gene: TRBV9; J gene: TRBJ2-1
CDR3 DNA: TGTGCCAGCAGGAGGACAGGACAAACCGGGGAGCTGTTTTTT; CDR3 protein: CASRRTGQTGELFF; D gene: TRBD1; clone size: NA; V gene: TRBV9; J gene: TRBJ2-2
CDR3 DNA: TGTGCCAGCAGCTCAAGAATCAGTCCTCTCTCGTACGAGCAGTACTTC; CDR3 protein: CASSSRISPLSYEQYF; D gene: NA; clone size: NA; V gene: TRBV11-2; J gene: TRBJ2-7
CDR3 DNA: TGTGCCAGCACCCTTCCCAGGGGCGCGAGCGGTCGAGGGGGGGAGCTGTTTTTT; CDR3 protein: CASTLPRGASGRGGELFF; D gene: NA; clone size: NA; V gene: TRBV28; J gene: TRBJ2-2
CDR3 DNA: TGTGCCAGCAGCCAAGATCCTGGTCGGACCCAGTACTTC; CDR3 protein: CASSQDPGRTQYF; D gene: NA; clone size: once; V gene: TRBV14; J gene: TRBJ2-5
CDR3 DNA: TGCAGCGTTGACGGCACAACCCAGAGCTCCTACGAGCAGTACTTC; CDR3 protein: CSVDGTTQSSYEQYF; D gene: NA; clone size: NA; V gene: TRBV29-1; J gene: TRBJ2-7
CDR3 DNA: TGTGCCAGCAGCAAAGAGGTCCTGGGGGACACTGAAGCTTTCTTT; CDR3 protein: CASSKEVLGDTEAFF; D gene: NA; clone size: NA; V gene: TRBV21-1; J gene: TRBJ1-1
CDR3 DNA: TGCGCCAGCAGTCAATCGGGAGGGGGAGCTTTCTTT; CDR3 protein: CASSQSGGGAFF; D gene: NA; clone size: NA; V gene: TRBV23-1; J gene: TRBJ1-1
CDR3 DNA: TGTGCCTTGGGGCAGGCCGGAGTGTCGAGCACTGAAGCTTTCTTT; CDR3 protein: CALGQAGVSSTEAFF; D gene: NA; clone size: NA; V gene: TRBV28; J gene: TRBJ1-1
CDR3 DNA: TGTGCCAGCAGCTTAGGTGGGGGCGCAGATACGCAGTATTTT; CDR3 protein: CASSLGGGADTQYF; D gene: NA; clone size: NA; V gene: TRBV7-8; J gene: TRBJ2-3
CDR3 DNA: TGTGCCAGCAGCTTATCTACTATCGGGACCCAGTACTTC; CDR3 protein: CASSLSTIGTQYF; D gene: NA; clone size: NA; V gene: TRBV11-1; J gene: TRBJ2-5
CDR3 DNA: TGTGCCAGCAGTGAAGCAACAGGGTTCAGTTCACCCCTCCACTTT; CDR3 protein: CASSEATGFSSPLHF; D gene: NA; clone size: NA; V gene: TRBV6-1; J gene: TRBJ1-6
CDR3 DNA: TGTGCCAGCAGCTTGATGTACCGACAGGGGGGTTCTGGAAACACCATATATTTT; CDR3 protein: CASSLMYRQGGSGNTIYF; D gene: TRBD1; clone size: NA; V gene: TRBV5-4; J gene: TRBJ1-3
CDR3 DNA: TGCAGCGTTGGAGGGACAGGGGCTTTTAACACTGAAGCTTTCTTT; CDR3 protein: CSVGGTGAFNTEAFF; D gene: TRBD1; clone size: NA; V gene: TRBV29-1; J gene: TRBJ1-1
CDR3 DNA: TGTGCCAGCAGCTCAGGGATTTCGCATTCACCCCTCCACTTT; CDR3 protein: CASSSGISHSPLHF; D gene: NA; clone size: NA; V gene: TRBV5-5; J gene: TRBJ1-6
CDR3 DNA: TGTGCCAGCAGCCCGAGAGGGAACACTGAAGCTTTCTTT; CDR3 protein: CASSPRGNTEAFF; D gene: NA; clone size: NA; V gene: TRBV7-2; J gene: TRBJ1-1
CDR3 DNA: TGTGCCAGCAGCCCCAGCTCGGGGGTTCGCGGCTACACCTTC; CDR3 protein: CASSPSSGVRGYTF; D gene: NA; clone size: once; V gene: TRBV11-2; J gene: TRBJ1-2
CDR3 DNA: TGTGCCAGCACCGGACTAGCGGGGGTTGAGACCCAGTACTTC; CDR3 protein: CASTGLAGVETQYF; D gene: TRBD2; clone size: NA; V gene: TRBV2; J gene: TRBJ2-5
CDR3 DNA: TGTGCCAGCGGATGGAGCTCTGGAAACACCATATATTTT; CDR3 protein: CASGWSSGNTIYF; D gene: NA; clone size: NA; V gene: TRBV28; J gene: TRBJ1-3
CDR3 DNA: TGTGCCAGCAGCAAAGAAGGGACGGGCTCCTACGAGCAGTACTTC; CDR3 protein: CASSKEGTGSYEQYF; D gene: NA; clone size: once; V gene: TRBV21-1; J gene: TRBJ2-7
CDR3 DNA: TGTGCCAGCAGCCCTCAGATGGGCATAAATGAGCAGTTCTTC; CDR3 protein: CASSPQMGINEQFF; D gene: NA; clone size: NA; V gene: TRBV14; J gene: TRBJ2-1
CDR3 DNA: TGTGCCAGCACTACGGGGCACAAAGAGACCCAGTACTTC; CDR3 protein: CASTTGHKETQYF; D gene: NA; clone size: once; V gene: TRBV28; J gene: TRBJ2-5
CDR3 DNA: TGCGCCAGCAGCCAACAGGGGGGGCAGCCCCAGCATTTT; CDR3 protein: CASSQQGGQPQHF; D gene: TRBD1; clone size: once; V gene: TRBV4-3; J gene: TRBJ1-5
CDR3 DNA: TGTGCCAGCAGCCGGGTCAACCCACGGGAGACCCAGTACTTC; CDR3 protein: CASSRVNPRETQYF; D gene: NA; clone size: NA; V gene: TRBV2; J gene: TRBJ2-5
CDR3 DNA: TGTGCCAGCCAAAACAAAAGACAGATCACAGATACGCAGTATTTT; CDR3 protein: CASQNKRQITDTQYF; D gene: NA; clone size: NA; V gene: TRBV27; J gene: TRBJ2-3
CDR3 DNA: TGTGCCAGCACGGCCTATCCGACTGAAGCTTTCTTT; CDR3 protein: CASTAYPTEAFF; D gene: NA; clone size: NA; V gene: TRBV25-1; J gene: TRBJ1-1
CDR3 DNA: TGTGCCAGCAGCCCCAGCGGGACAGTCAACAATGAGCAGTTCTTC; CDR3 protein: CASSPSGTVNNEQFF; D gene: NA; clone size: NA; V gene: TRBV9; J gene: TRBJ2-1
CDR3 DNA: TGTGCCAGCAGCGTAACTAGCGGGGGTACCGGGGAGCTGTTTTTT; CDR3 protein: CASSVTSGGTGELFF; D gene: TRBD2; clone size: NA; V gene: TRBV7-6; J gene: TRBJ2-2
CDR3 DNA: TGCGCCAGCAGCCAAGGGACATCGGGGTATGGCTACACCTTC; CDR3 protein: CASSQGTSGYGYTF; D gene: NA; clone size: few; V gene: TRBV4-1; J gene: TRBJ1-2
CDR3 DNA: TGTGCCAGCAGCCTACGGGCGGCGTCAGATACGCAGTATTTT; CDR3 protein: CASSLRAASDTQYF; D gene: NA; clone size: NA; V gene: TRBV7-8; J gene: TRBJ2-3
CDR3 DNA: TGTGCCAGTAGTCGAGGGAACCAGAACACTGAAGCTTTCTTT; CDR3 protein: CASSRGNQNTEAFF; D gene: NA; clone size: NA; V gene: TRBV19; J gene: TRBJ1-1
CDR3 DNA: TGCGCCAGCAGCCAAGATGACGGGAATACGCAGTATTTT; CDR3 protein: CASSQDDGNTQYF; D gene: NA; clone size: NA; V gene: TRBV4-3; J gene: TRBJ2-3
CDR3 DNA: TGTGCCAGCAGCCGAGGGGAGCACCGCACAGATACGCAGTATTTT; CDR3 protein: CASSRGEHRTDTQYF; D gene: NA; clone size: NA; V gene: TRBV4-2; J gene: TRBJ2-3
CDR3 DNA: TGTGCCAGCAGTGGTAGCGGGAGTGCAGATACGCAGTATTTT; CDR3 protein: CASSGSGSADTQYF; D gene: TRBD2; clone size: NA; V gene: TRBV25-1; J gene: TRBJ2-3
CDR3 DNA: TGTGCCAGCACCCGGGGCGGGACAGGGACCAATCAGCCCCAGCATTTT; CDR3 protein: CASTRGGTGTNQPQHF; D gene: TRBD1; clone size: NA; V gene: TRBV6-6; J gene: TRBJ1-5
CDR3 DNA: TGTGCCAGCAGCTTTTTTGGGGTCTTACATTCACCCCTCCACTTT; CDR3 protein: CASSFFGVLHSPLHF; D gene: NA; clone size: NA; V gene: TRBV7-2; J gene: TRBJ1-6
CDR3 DNA: TGCGCCAGCAGCTTTTCAACTAGCGGGATATTAAAGAGCTCCTACAATGAGCAGTTCTTC; CDR3 protein: CASSFSTSGILKSSYNEQFF; D gene: TRBD2; clone size: NA; V gene: TRBV5-1; J gene: TRBJ2-1